These 26 T cell receptor beta chains were all obtained from the same sample, sequenced in a study of blood T cell repertoires in COVID-19. Produced via immunoSEQ multiplex PCR; TCRdb's table is partial and in-frame only. This sample has over 200,000 clones, with approximately 88% found just once. The sample taken for sequencing was PBMCs or T cells enriched from blood (not recorded which). Receptors originate from a woman aged 25 to 39 who had been exposed to COVID-19.

The J gene is TRBJ1-6, the V gene TRBV2, with 7 positions matching TRBD1. Germline V gives CDR1 SNHLY, CDR2 FYNNEI. This CDR3 has 17 residues. V was clipped by 5 bases and J by 5 bases; unmatched bases: 12. The CDR3 spells CASSQPGQRNNNSPLHF. CDR3 sequence (DNA): TGTGCCAGCAGTCAACCGGGACAGAGGAATAATAATTCACCCCTCCACTTT.

The gene calls are TRBV11-1 and TRBJ2-2, with 10 bases fitting TRBD1. With V trimmed by 5 bases and J by 3 bases, 3 bases remained unmatched. The V gene's germline CDR1 is SGHAT and CDR2 FQDESV (reference sequence). The CDR3 loop spans 15 amino acids. In nucleotides, the CDR3 is TGTGCCAGCAGCCCCGGACAGGGGGACACCGGGGAGCTGTTTTTT. Amino acid sequence: CASSPGQGDTGELFF. Variable domain in full (rest from reference TRBV11-1 and TRBJ2-2): EAEVAQSPRYKITEKSQAVAFWCDPISGHATLYWYRQILGQGPELLVQFQDESVVDDSQLPKDRFSAERLKGVDSTLKIQPAELGDSAMYLCASSPGQGDTGELFFGEGSRLTVL.

The V and J genes are TRBV11-2 and TRBJ2-7, with a weak D call TRBD2 (6 bases). Germline CDR1 is SGHAT and CDR2 is FQNNGV. The CDR3 contains 12 residues. V was pared by 3 bases and J by 9 bases, with 12 bases between. The CDR3 sequence is CASSLGLAMQYF. DNA of the CDR3: TGTGCCAGCAGCTTGGGACTGGCTATGCAGTACTTC. Based on the CDR3 plus reference TRBV11-2 and TRBJ2-7, the full variable domain is EAGVAQSPRYKIIEKRQSVAFWCNPISGHATLYWYQQILGQGPKLLIQFQNNGVVDDSQLPKDRFSAERLKGVDSTLKIQPAKLEDSAVYLCASSLGLAMQYFGPGTRLTVT.

This chain uses TRBV18 with TRBJ1-4; 8 bases line up with TRBD1. Per the germline V gene, CDR1 is KGHSH and CDR2 is LQKENI. Trimming cost V 4 bases and J 2 bases; bases outside gene matches: 3. The CDR3 has 15 amino acids. The CDR3 here is CASSRRTGTNEKLFF. DNA for the CDR3: TGTGCCAGCTCACGAAGGACAGGGACTAATGAAAAACTGTTTTTT.

The genes are TRBV5-6 and TRBJ1-2, with D perhaps matching TRBD1 (6 bases). The CDR3 is 16 residues long. In germline, CDR1 is SGHDT, CDR2 YYEEEE. V lost 0 bases, J lost 5 bases, and 17 bases lay in between. Here the CDR3 reads CASSLERAGARYGYTF. For the CDR3, the DNA is TGTGCCAGCAGCTTGGAAAGGGCAGGGGCGAGGTATGGCTACACCTTC.

The chain has TRBV30 and TRBJ1-3; no reliable D call. Trimming took 0 bases from V and 3 from J, leaving 9 bases between them. Looked up from germline, CDR1 is GTSNPN and CDR2 is SVGIG (reference sequence). The CDR3 extends over 14 amino acids. The CDR3 loop is CAWSVSGIGNTIYF. As DNA, the CDR3 is TGTGCCTGGAGTGTCTCGGGAATTGGAAACACCATATATTTT. The full variable domain, rest sourced from reference TRBV30 and TRBJ1-3, is SQTIHQWPATLVQPVGSPLSLECTVEGTSNPNLYWYRQAAGRGLQLLFYSVGIGQISSEVPQNLSASRPQDRQFILSSKKLLLSDSGFYLCAWSVSGIGNTIYFGEGSWLTVV.

The chain carries TRBV5-5 and TRBJ2-7; no reliable D call. Germline CDR1 SGHKS, CDR2 YYEKEE (reference sequence). V gave up 2 bases and J gave up 6 bases, with 12 bases separating them. This CDR3 has 13 amino acids. As DNA, the CDR3 is TGTGCCAGCAGCTTTTCTAGATTAGGCGAGCAGTACTTC. Translation: CASSFSRLGEQYF.

The chain uses TRBV4-2 and TRBJ1-2; D not certain. V lost 1 base, J lost 4 bases, and 13 bases lay in between. The CDR3 covers 15 residues. CDR1 is LGHNA, CDR2 YNFKEQ, per germline. The CDR3 is CASSQGGKSPYGYTF. In DNA form, the CDR3 reads TGTGCCAGCAGCCAAGGCGGCAAAAGTCCCTATGGCTACACCTTC.

The rearrangement joins TRBV2 to TRBJ2-7, with D maybe TRBD2 (6 bases). In germline, CDR1 is SNHLY, CDR2 FYNNEI. The CDR3 consists of 13 residues. Trimming cost V 6 bases and J 1 base, with 10 bases left between them. The CDR3 here is CASRGTASYEQYF. CDR3 coding DNA: TGTGCCAGCAGGGGGACTGCTTCCTACGAGCAGTACTTC.

This clone was found a few times. The V and J genes are TRBV12-3 or TRBV12-4 and TRBJ1-2; 8 bases map to TRBD1. The V and J ends lost 6 bases and 7 bases, in that order; junction bases with no gene match: 7. The CDR3 is made up of 13 amino acids. The CDR3 spells CASRVSGGRGYTF. The DNA of the CDR3 is TGTGCCAGCAGGGTTTCAGGGGGCCGTGGCTACACCTTC.

The rearrangement links TRBV9 to TRBJ1-2; D remains ambiguous. Trimming took off 0 bases at V and 9 bases at J, with 6 bases between the two ends. CDR1 SGDLS and CDR2 YYNGEE come from the germline V gene. The CDR3 contains 11 residues. The chain's CDR3 is CASSVGRSYTF. The CDR3 coding sequence is TGTGCCAGCAGCGTAGGCAGAAGCTACACCTTC.

This chain connects TRBV9 to TRBJ2-7, with TRBD2 matching over 9 bases. The germline gives CDR1 SGDLS, CDR2 YYNGEE. J lost 3 bases, V lost 0 bases, and 4 bases had no gene match. There are 15 residues in the CDR3. CDR3 DNA sequence: TGTGCCAGCAGCGTAGATGAAGCGGGAGGCTACGAGCAGTACTTC. Its translation is CASSVDEAGGYEQYF.

The J gene is TRBJ2-7, the V gene TRBV9; TRBD2 matches at 9 bases. Germline-derived CDR1 and CDR2 are SGDLS and YYNGEE. The CDR3 totals 17 residues. V trimming: 3 bases; J trimming: 7 bases; junction bases outside the gene matches: 17. The CDR3 here is CASSDHHSGRGRQEQYF. CDR3 sequence (DNA): TGTGCCAGCAGCGACCACCATAGCGGGAGAGGAAGACAGGAGCAGTACTTC. The variable domain in full, completed from reference TRBV9 and TRBJ2-7, reads DSGVTQTPKHLITATGQRVTLRCSPRSGDLSVYWYQQSLDQGLQFLIQYYNGEERAKGNILERFSAQQFPDLHSELNLSSLELGDSALYFCASSDHHSGRGRQEQYFGPGTRLTVT.

There are a few counts of this clone. This rearrangement joins TRBV25-1 to TRBJ1-4, with 10 bases identical to TRBD1. The germline gives CDR1 MGHDK, CDR2 SYGVNS. J was trimmed by 6 bases and V by 3 bases; bases with no gene match: 4. The CDR3 runs 15 residues. The CDR3 loop is CASSDGGTGDEKLFF. The CDR3 nucleotides are TGTGCCAGCAGTGATGGGGGGACAGGGGATGAAAAACTGTTTTTT.

J is TRBJ2-3 and V is TRBV24-1; D remains unclear. Germline CDR1 reads KGHDR; CDR2 reads SFDVKD. Deletions cut 4 bases from V and 8 bases from J, with 12 bases between. The CDR3 extends over 13 amino acids. The CDR3 here is CATSDPGHGTQYF. The CDR3 DNA reads as TGTGCCACCAGTGACCCCGGTCACGGTACGCAGTATTTT.

The chain carries TRBV27 and TRBJ2-1, with 10 bases that match TRBD2. The V gene end was trimmed by 5 bases and the J gene end by 2 bases; junction bases not matched to a gene: 3. The CDR3 runs to 15 residues. Germline assignment: CDR1 MNHEY and CDR2 SMNVEV (reference sequence). DNA of the CDR3: TGTGCCAGCAGTAAGAGCGGGAGGGCCTACAATGAGCAGTTCTTC. It yields the protein CASSKSGRAYNEQFF.

The CDR3 DNA sequence: TGTGCCAGCAGCCAAGATCTTGGACTAGCGGGAGGAGAGACCCAGTACTTC. As protein: CASSQDLGLAGGETQYF. The V call is TRBV3-1 (or the pseudogene TRBV3-2), the J call TRBJ2-5; 14 positions match TRBD2. Germline trimming cut 0 bases from V and 4 bases from J; bases unmatched to any gene: 4. This CDR3 contains 17 residues. Germline V gene lookup returns CDR1 LGHDT and CDR2 YNNKEL (reference sequence).

The chain uses TRBV28 and TRBJ1-1, with D maybe TRBD1 (5 bases). Between the trimmed V and J ends, which lost 5 bases and 11 bases, there was a span of 15 bases. The CDR3 has 12 amino acids. Germline V lookup: CDR1 MDHEN, CDR2 SYDVKM. In DNA, the CDR3 is TGTGCCAGCAGTCCCCGGGGGAGGTTGGCTTTCTTT. Translating it yields CASSPRGRLAFF.

This clone was seen once. The chain employs TRBV18 and TRBJ2-1, with TRBD1 as a possible D gene (6 bases). Germline-derived CDR1 and CDR2 are KGHSH and LQKENI. The CDR3 is 15 amino acids. The V end lost 2 bases, the J end lost 4 bases, and 12 bases lay between the germline ends. CDR3 in DNA: TGTGCCAGCTCACCAAATAACAGGGTATACAATGAGCAGTTCTTC. Encoded protein: CASSPNNRVYNEQFF.

V gene TRBV13 combines with J gene TRBJ2-1, with 11 bases that match TRBD2. Germline loops: CDR1 PRHDT, CDR2 FYEKMQ (reference sequence). After removal of 6 bases from V and 0 bases from J, the junction contained 7 bases not matched to a gene. The CDR3 length is 17 residues. The CDR3 DNA is TGTGCCAGCAGGTCGACTGGACTAGCGGGCTCCTACAATGAGCAGTTCTTC. Translating gives CASRSTGLAGSYNEQFF.

The chain has TRBV18 and TRBJ2-7; the match to TRBD1 covers 8 bases. This CDR3 has 15 amino acids. With V trimmed by 2 bases and J by 2 bases, 5 bases remained unmatched. Germline CDR1 is KGHSH and CDR2 is LQKENI. CDR3 in amino acids: CASSPSGQGPYEQYF. The CDR3 DNA reads TGTGCCAGCTCACCATCCGGACAGGGCCCCTACGAGCAGTACTTC.

This chain connects TRBV2 to TRBJ2-3; TRBD2 aligns across 13 bases. The germline V gene encodes CDR1 SNHLY and CDR2 FYNNEI. The V and J ends lost 6 bases and 2 bases, in that order; junction bases with no gene match: 5. This CDR3 comprises 16 residues. The CDR3 spells CASRGGLAGVTDTQYF. In nucleotides, the CDR3 is TGTGCCAGCAGAGGAGGACTAGCGGGGGTCACAGATACGCAGTATTTT.

The gene calls are TRBV11-2 and TRBJ1-1, with a possible D match to TRBD1 (5 bases). CDR1 is SGHAT, CDR2 FQNNGV, per germline. The V and J ends lost 1 base and 1 base respectively, with 13 bases between them. The CDR3 totals 16 residues. CDR3 DNA: TGTGCCAGCAGCTTAGTTGGCGGGACCTCGAACACTGAAGCTTTCTTT. It encodes CASSLVGGTSNTEAFF.

This clone was picked up a small number of times. J is TRBJ2-7 and V is TRBV5-1, with a possible D match to TRBD1 (5 bases). This CDR3 is built from 16 residues. Germline V lookup: CDR1 SGHRS, CDR2 YFSETQ. Trimming stripped 0 bases from V and 1 base from J, with 14 bases between. CDR3 nucleotides: TGCGCCAGCAGCTTGGCCAAGGGGTACAGTTCCTACGAGCAGTACTTC. Its translation is CASSLAKGYSSYEQYF.

This chain uses TRBV19 with TRBJ2-7; tentative D call: TRBD2 (5 bases). Trimming left V 4 bases short and J 3 bases short, with 16 bases between. The CDR3 covers 15 residues. Germline V lookup: CDR1 LNHDA, CDR2 SQIVND (reference sequence). In DNA, the CDR3 is TGTGCCAGTAGTAGGGAGCTGATAGGCGTCTACGAGCAGTACTTC. Translating it yields CASSRELIGVYEQYF.

This clone was detected once. The chain carries TRBV18 and TRBJ2-7; no clear D. CDR1 is KGHSH and CDR2 is LQKENI in the germline V gene. This CDR3 spans 14 amino acids. Trimming removed 5 bases from V and 3 bases from J, with 14 bases in between. The CDR3 nucleotides read TGTGCCAGCTCAGCATCTACCTTTGGCTACGAGCAGTACTTC. It yields the protein CASSASTFGYEQYF.